These T cell receptor beta chains were read from a single sample in a study of blood T cell repertoires in COVID-19. Assay used: immunoSEQ multiplex PCR; TCRdb lists only in-frame clones, some missing. The sample holds about 380,000 clones, approximately 90% seen once. What was sequenced was PBMCs or T cells enriched from blood (not recorded which). The source is a woman aged 18-29 years who had recovered from COVID-19. The CDR3 runs from the conserved cysteine through the conserved F or W. D genes are given only for firm matches. Clone size is stated in some rows and not others, as once, few, many or a class when expanded.

abundance	d_gene	v_gene	j_gene	CDR3nt	CDR3aa
once	TRBD1	TRBV5-1	TRBJ2-7	TGCGCCAGCAGCTTGGGGGCCGGGACAGGGGCATCGGGCTCCTACGAGCAGTACTTC	CASSLGAGTGASGSYEQYF
NA	TRBD1	TRBV29-1	TRBJ1-1	TGCAGCGTTGGGGACAGGGGGCGATTGGACACTGAAGCTTTCTTT	CSVGDRGRLDTEAFF
NA	TRBD1	TRBV4-1	TRBJ1-1	TGCGCCAGCAGCCATCAGGGACAGATGAACACTGAAGCTTTCTTT	CASSHQGQMNTEAFF
NA	NA	TRBV11-2	TRBJ1-3	TGTGCCAGCAGCTTAGACCGGAGCTCTGGAAACACCATATATTTT	CASSLDRSSGNTIYF
NA	NA	TRBV4-2	TRBJ1-2	TGTGCCAGCAGCCAAGTCGGTGAAAGAAGGGGTGGCTACACCTTC	CASSQVGERRGGYTF
NA	NA	TRBV30	TRBJ1-6	TGTGCCTGGACCCTTTTAGAGAATTCACCCCTCCACTTT	CAWTLLENSPLHF
NA	NA	TRBV7-9	TRBJ1-3	TGTGCCAGCAGCTCAGGGGCCTCTGGAAACACCATATATTTT	CASSSGASGNTIYF
NA	NA	TRBV9	TRBJ1-6	TGTGCCAGCAGCGTAGGAGGGGGTAATTTCTATAATTCACCCCTCCACTTT	CASSVGGGNFYNSPLHF
NA	NA	TRBV7-6	TRBJ2-7	TGTGCCAGCAGCCAGGGTGCTACAAGCTCCTACGAGCAGTACTTC	CASSQGATSSYEQYF
NA	TRBD2	TRBV27	TRBJ2-3	TGTGCCAGCAGTTTGGGGGGGATTAGCACAGATACGCAGTATTTT	CASSLGGISTDTQYF
once	TRBD1	TRBV19	TRBJ1-5	TGTGCCAGTAGTCTCAGGACAGGGGACACTCAGCCCCAGCATTTT	CASSLRTGDTQPQHF